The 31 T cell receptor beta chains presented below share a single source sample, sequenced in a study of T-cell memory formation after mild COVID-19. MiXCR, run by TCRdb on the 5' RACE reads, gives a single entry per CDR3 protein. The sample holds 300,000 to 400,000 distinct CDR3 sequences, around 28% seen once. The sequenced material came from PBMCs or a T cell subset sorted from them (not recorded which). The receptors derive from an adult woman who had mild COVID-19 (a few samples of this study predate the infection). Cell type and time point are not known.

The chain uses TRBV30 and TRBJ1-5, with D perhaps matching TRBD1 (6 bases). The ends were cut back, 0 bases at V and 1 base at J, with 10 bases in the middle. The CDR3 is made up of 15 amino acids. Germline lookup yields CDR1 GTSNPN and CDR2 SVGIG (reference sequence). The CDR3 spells CAWSVPQGSNQPQHF. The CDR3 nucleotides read TGTGCCTGGAGTGTACCCCAGGGGAGCAATCAGCCCCAGCATTTT.

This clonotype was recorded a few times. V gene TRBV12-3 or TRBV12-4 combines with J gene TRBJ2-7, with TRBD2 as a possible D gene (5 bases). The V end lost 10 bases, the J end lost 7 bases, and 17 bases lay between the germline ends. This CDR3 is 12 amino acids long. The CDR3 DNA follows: TGTGCCATCTCCGTTGTTGGAGGTGAGCAGTACTTC. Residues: CAISVVGGEQYF.

The CDR3 region is CASSPDRTASGNTIYF. CDR3 in DNA: TGTGCCAGCTCACCGGACAGGACTGCCTCTGGAAACACCATATATTTT. The chain combines TRBV18 with TRBJ1-3; 7 bases are a match to TRBD1. The CDR3 totals 16 residues. With V trimmed by 3 bases and J by 0 bases, 5 bases remained unmatched. The V gene's germline CDR1 is KGHSH and CDR2 LQKENI.

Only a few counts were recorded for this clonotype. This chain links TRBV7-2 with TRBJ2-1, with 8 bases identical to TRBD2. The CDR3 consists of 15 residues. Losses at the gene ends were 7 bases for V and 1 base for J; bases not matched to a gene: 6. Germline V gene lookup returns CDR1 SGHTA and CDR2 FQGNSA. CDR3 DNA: TGTGCCAGCACCCGAACTAGCGGTTCCTACAATGAGCAGTTCTTC. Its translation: CASTRTSGSYNEQFF.

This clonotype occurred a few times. CDR3 in DNA: TGTGCCAGCAGCCCGGGACTAGCGGAACATTTCTCCTACGAGCAGTACTTC. The encoded protein is CASSPGLAEHFSYEQYF. This chain links TRBV3-1 with TRBJ2-7; 11 nucleotides line up with TRBD2. From germline, CDR1 is LGHDT and CDR2 YNNKEL (reference sequence). The CDR3 totals 17 residues. J lost 0 bases, V lost 4 bases, and 8 bases had no gene match.

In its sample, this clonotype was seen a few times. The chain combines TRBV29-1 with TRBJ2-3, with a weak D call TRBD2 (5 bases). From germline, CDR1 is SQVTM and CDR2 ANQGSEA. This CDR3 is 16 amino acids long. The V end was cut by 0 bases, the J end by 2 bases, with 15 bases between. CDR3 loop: CSVEEERGPFTDTQYF. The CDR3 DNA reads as TGCAGCGTTGAAGAGGAACGAGGGCCTTTCACAGATACGCAGTATTTT.

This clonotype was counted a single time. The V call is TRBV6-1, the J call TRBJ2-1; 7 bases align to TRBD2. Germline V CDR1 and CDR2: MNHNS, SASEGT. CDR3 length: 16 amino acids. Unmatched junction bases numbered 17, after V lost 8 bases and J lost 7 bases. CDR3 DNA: TGTGCCAGCCCCGGGGAGGGGAAATTCCTATTTAATGAGCAGTTCTTC. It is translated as CASPGEGKFLFNEQFF.

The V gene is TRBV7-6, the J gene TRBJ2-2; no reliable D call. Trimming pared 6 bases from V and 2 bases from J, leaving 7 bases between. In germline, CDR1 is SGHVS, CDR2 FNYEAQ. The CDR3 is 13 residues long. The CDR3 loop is CASRTANTGELFF. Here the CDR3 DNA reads TGTGCCAGCAGAACAGCAAACACCGGGGAGCTGTTTTTT.

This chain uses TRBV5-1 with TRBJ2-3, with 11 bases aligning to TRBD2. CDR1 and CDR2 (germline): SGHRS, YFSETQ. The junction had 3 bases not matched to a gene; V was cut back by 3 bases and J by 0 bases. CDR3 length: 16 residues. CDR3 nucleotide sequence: TGCGCCAGCAGCTCCTCTAGCGGGGGGAGCACAGATACGCAGTATTTT. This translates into CASSSSSGGSTDTQYF. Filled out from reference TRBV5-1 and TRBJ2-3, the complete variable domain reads KAGVTQTPRYLIKTRGQQVTLSCSPISGHRSVSWYQQTPGQGLQFLFEYFSETQRNKGNFPGRFSGRQFSNSRSEMNVSTLELGDSALYLCASSSSSGGSTDTQYFGPGTRLTVL.

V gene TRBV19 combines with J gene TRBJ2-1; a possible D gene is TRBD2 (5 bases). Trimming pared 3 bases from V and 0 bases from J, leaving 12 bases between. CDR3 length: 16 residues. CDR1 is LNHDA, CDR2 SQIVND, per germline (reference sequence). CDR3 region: CASSILGISSYNEQFF. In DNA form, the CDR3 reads TGTGCCAGTAGTATTCTCGGGATCTCCTCCTACAATGAGCAGTTCTTC. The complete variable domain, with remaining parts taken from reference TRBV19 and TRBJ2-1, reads DGGITQSPKYLFRKEGQNVTLSCEQNLNHDAMYWYRQDPGQGLRLIYYSQIVNDFQKGDIAEGYSVSREKKESFPLTVTSAQKNPTAFYLCASSILGISSYNEQFFGPGTRLTVL.

In nucleotides, the CDR3 is TGTGCCAGCAGTTTAGGCCAATCCTATGGCTACACCTTC. Translated, it gives CASSLGQSYGYTF. V and J are TRBV12-3 or TRBV12-4 and TRBJ1-2; D call uncertain. V was clipped by 1 base and J by 4 bases, with 7 bases between them. The CDR3 runs to 13 residues.

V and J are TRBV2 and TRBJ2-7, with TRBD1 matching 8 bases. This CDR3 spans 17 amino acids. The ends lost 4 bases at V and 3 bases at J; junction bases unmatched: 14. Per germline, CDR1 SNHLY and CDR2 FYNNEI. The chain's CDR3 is CASSGAAGTGPYYEQYF. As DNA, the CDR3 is TGTGCCAGCAGTGGGGCCGCCGGGACAGGACCTTACTACGAGCAGTACTTC.

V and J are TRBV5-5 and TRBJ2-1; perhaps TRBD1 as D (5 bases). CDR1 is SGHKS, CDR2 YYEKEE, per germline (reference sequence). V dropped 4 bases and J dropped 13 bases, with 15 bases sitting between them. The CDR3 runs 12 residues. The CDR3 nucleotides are TGTGCCAGCAGCCTGGACACCCGTCCACAGTTCTTC. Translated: CASSLDTRPQFF. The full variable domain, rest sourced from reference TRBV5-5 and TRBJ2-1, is DAGVTQSPTHLIKTRGQQVTLRCSPISGHKSVSWYQQVLGQGPQFIFQYYEKEERGRGNFPDRFSARQFPNYSSELNVNALLLGDSALYLCASSLDTRPQFFGPGTRLTVL.

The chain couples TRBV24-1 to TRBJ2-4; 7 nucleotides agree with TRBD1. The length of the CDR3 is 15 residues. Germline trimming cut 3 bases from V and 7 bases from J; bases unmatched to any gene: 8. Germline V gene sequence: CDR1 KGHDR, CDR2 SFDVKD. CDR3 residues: CATSDPRGQGNIQYF. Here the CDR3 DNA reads TGTGCCACCAGTGATCCGAGGGGGCAGGGGAACATTCAGTACTTC.

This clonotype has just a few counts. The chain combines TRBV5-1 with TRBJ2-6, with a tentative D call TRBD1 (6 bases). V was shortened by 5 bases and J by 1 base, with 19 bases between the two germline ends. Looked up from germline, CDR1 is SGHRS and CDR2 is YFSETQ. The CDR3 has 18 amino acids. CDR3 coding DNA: TGCGCCAGCAGTCGATTACAGGGCTCAATTTCTGGGGCCAACGTCCTGACTTTC. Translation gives CASSRLQGSISGANVLTF.

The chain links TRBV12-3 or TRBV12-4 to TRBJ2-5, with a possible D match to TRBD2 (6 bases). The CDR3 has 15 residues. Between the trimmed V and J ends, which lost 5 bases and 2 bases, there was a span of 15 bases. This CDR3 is CASSEAPGLQETQYF. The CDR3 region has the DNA TGTGCCAGCAGTGAAGCACCGGGACTTCAAGAGACCCAGTACTTC.

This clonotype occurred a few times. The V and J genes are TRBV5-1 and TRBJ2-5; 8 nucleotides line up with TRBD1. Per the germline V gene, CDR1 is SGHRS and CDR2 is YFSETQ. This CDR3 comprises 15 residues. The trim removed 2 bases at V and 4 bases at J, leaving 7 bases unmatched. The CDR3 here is CASSFTGGSRETQYF. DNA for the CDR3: TGCGCCAGCAGCTTTACAGGGGGGAGTAGAGAGACCCAGTACTTC.

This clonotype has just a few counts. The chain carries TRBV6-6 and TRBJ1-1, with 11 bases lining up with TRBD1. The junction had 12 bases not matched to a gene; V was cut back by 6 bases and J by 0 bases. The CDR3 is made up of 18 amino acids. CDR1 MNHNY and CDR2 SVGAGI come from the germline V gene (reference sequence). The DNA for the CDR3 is TGTGCCAGCAGCAGATCCGGGACAGGGGGTTTTATGAACACTGAAGCTTTCTTT. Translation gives CASSRSGTGGFMNTEAFF.

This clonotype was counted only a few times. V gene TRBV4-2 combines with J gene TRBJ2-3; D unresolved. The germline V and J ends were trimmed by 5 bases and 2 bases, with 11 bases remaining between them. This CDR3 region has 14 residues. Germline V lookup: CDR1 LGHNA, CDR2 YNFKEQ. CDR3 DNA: TGTGCCAGCAGCGAAACCCCTCCCACAGATACGCAGTATTTT. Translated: CASSETPPTDTQYF.

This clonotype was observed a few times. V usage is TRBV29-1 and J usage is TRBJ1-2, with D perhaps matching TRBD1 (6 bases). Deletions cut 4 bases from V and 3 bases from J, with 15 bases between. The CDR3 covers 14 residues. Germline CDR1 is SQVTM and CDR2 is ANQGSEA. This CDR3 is CSVVTRTADYGYTF. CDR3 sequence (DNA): TGCAGCGTTGTTACAAGGACAGCGGACTATGGCTACACCTTC.

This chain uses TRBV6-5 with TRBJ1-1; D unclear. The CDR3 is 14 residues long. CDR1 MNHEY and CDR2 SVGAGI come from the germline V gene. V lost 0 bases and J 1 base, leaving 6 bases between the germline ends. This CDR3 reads CASSYSSPNTEAFF. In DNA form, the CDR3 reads TGTGCCAGCAGTTACTCGAGCCCGAACACTGAAGCTTTCTTT.

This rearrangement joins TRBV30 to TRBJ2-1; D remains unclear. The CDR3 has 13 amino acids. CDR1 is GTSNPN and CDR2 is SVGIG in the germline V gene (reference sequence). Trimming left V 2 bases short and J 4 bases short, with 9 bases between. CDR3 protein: CAWSRTVYNEQFF. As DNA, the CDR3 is TGTGCCTGGAGTCGGACCGTTTACAATGAGCAGTTCTTC.

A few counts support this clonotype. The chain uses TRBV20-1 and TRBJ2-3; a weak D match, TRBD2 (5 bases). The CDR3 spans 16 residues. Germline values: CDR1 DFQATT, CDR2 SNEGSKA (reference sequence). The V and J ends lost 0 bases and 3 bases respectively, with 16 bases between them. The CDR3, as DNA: TGCAGTGCTAGAGATCTGGAGGCGGTGCGGACAGATACGCAGTATTTT. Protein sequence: CSARDLEAVRTDTQYF.

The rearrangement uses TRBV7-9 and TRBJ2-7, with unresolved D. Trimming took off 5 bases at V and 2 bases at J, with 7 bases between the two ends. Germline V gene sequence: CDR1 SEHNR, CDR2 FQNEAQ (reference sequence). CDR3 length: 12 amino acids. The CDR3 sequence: CASSPLTYEQYF. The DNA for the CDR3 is TGTGCCAGCAGCCCCCTAACCTACGAGCAGTACTTC.

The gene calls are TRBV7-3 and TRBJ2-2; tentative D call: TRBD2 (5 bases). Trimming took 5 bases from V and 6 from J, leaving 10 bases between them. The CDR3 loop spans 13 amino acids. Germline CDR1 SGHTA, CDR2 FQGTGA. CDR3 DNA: TGTGCCAGCAGCAACGTCGGGGCCGGGGAGCTGTTTTTT. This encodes CASSNVGAGELFF. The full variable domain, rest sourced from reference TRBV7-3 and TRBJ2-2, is GAGVSQTPSNKVTEKGKYVELRCDPISGHTALYWYRQSLGQGPEFLIYFQGTGAADDSGLPNDRFFAVRPEGSVSTLKIQRTERGDSAVYLCASSNVGAGELFFGEGSRLTVL.

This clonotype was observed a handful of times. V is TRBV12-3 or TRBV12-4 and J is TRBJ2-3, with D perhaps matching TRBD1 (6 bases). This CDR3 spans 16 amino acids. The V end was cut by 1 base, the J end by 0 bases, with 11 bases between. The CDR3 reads CASSLGQGLSTDTQYF. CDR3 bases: TGTGCCAGCAGTTTAGGGCAGGGGCTGAGCACAGATACGCAGTATTTT.

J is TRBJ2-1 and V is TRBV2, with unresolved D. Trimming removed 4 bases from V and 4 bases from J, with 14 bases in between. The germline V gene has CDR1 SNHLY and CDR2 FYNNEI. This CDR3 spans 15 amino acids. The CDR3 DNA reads TGTGCCAGCAGTGGGGTCGCAGAGCCTTACAATGAGCAGTTCTTC. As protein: CASSGVAEPYNEQFF.

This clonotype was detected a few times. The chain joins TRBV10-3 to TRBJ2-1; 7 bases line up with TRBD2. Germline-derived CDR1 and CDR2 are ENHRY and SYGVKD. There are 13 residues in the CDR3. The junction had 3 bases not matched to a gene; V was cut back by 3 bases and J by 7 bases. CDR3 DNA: TGTGCCATCAGTGAAGGGCGGGGGAATGAGCAGTTCTTC. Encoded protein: CAISEGRGNEQFF.

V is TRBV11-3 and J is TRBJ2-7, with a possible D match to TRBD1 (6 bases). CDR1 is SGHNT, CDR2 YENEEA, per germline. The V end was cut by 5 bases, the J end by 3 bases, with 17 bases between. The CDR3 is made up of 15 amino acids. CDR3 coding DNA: TGTGCCAGCAGCCGCACAAGGGGGACGGACTACGAGCAGTACTTC. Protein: CASSRTRGTDYEQYF.

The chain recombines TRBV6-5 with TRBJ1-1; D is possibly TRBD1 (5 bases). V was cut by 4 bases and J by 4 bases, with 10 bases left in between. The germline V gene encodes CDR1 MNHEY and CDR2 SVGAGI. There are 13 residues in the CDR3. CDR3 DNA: TGTGCCAGCAGTTCGGGGGTTGGCACTGAAGCTTTCTTT. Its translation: CASSSGVGTEAFF.

The CDR3 loop reads CSAIQGGQDSGQETQYF. In DNA, the CDR3 is TGCAGTGCCATCCAGGGGGGACAGGATTCTGGCCAAGAGACCCAGTACTTC. This chain connects TRBV20-1 to TRBJ2-5; 8 nucleotides match TRBD1. Trimming cost V 6 bases and J 1 base; bases outside gene matches: 16. Looked up from germline, CDR1 is DFQATT and CDR2 is SNEGSKA (reference sequence). CDR3 length equals 17 residues.